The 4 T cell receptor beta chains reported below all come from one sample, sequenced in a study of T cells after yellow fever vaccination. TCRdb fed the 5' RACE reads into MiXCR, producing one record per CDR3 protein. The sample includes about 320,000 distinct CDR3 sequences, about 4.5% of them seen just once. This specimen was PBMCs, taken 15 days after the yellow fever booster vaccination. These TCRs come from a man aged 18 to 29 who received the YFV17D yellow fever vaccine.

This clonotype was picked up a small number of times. Here the CDR3 DNA reads TGTGCCAGCAGCTTCCAATCCAATGAGCAGTTCTTC. This translates into CASSFQSNEQFF. The gene calls are TRBV5-6 and TRBJ2-1; no reliable D call. Trimming shortened V by 2 bases and J by 6 bases, and 6 bases separated the two germline ends. The CDR3 covers 12 residues. The germline gives CDR1 SGHDT, CDR2 YYEEEE.

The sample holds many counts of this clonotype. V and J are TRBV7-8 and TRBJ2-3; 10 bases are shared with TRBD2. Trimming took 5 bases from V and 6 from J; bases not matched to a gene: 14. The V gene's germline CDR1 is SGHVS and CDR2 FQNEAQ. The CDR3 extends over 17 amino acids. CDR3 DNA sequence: TGTGCCAGCAGCACGCCTACAAGCGGGGGGGGCTGGGATACGCAGTATTTT. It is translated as CASSTPTSGGGWDTQYF.

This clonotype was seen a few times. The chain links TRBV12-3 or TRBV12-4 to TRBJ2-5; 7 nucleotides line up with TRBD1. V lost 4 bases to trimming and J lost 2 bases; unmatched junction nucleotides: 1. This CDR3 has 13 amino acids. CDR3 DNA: TGTGCCAGCAGTTGGGACAGACAAGAGACCCAGTACTTC. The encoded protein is CASSWDRQETQYF.

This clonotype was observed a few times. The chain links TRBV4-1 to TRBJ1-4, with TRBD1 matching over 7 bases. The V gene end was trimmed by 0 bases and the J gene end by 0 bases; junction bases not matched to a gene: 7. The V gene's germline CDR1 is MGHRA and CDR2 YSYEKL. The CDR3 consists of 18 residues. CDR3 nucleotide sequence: TGCGCCAGCAGCCAAGACCGGACAGGTTCCTCAACTAATGAAAAACTGTTTTTT. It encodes CASSQDRTGSSTNEKLFF.